The 25 T cell receptor beta chains reported below all come from one sample, sequenced in a study of T cells in Graves' hyperthyroidism and ophthalmopathy. From RNA transcripts, TCR beta CDR3 regions were amplified. The HTBI primer set served for first-round RT-PCR of the TCR CDR3. TCRdb reprocessed the multiplex PCR reads with MiXCR, giving one entry per CDR3 protein. The table records over 250,000 distinct CDR3 sequences, over 15% of them present only once. What was sequenced was blood. Receptor source: a woman in her sixties or seventies with Graves' ophthalmopathy.

V and J are TRBV4-2 and TRBJ2-7; perhaps D is TRBD1 or TRBD2 (5 bases each). CDR1 LGHNA and CDR2 YNFKEQ come from the germline V gene. Trimming shortened V by 1 base and J by 0 bases, and 16 bases separated the two germline ends. The CDR3 contains 17 residues. CDR3 bases: TGTGCCAGCAGCCAAGTCTGGGGGATTAGGGCCTCCTACGAGCAGTACTTC. As protein: CASSQVWGIRASYEQYF.

This clonotype was counted only a few times. The chain uses TRBV5-1 and TRBJ1-4; possible D gene TRBD1, 5 bases. Trimming took 5 bases from V and 5 from J, leaving 16 bases between them. This CDR3 region has 15 residues. Germline CDR1 and CDR2: SGHRS and YFSETQ. The CDR3 coding sequence is TGCGCCAGCAGTAAGGGGCCGAGCGAGAATGAAAAACTGTTTTTT. Protein: CASSKGPSENEKLFF.

This clonotype has a handful of counts. The chain couples TRBV19 to TRBJ2-2; 7 bases fit TRBD2. This CDR3 region has 20 residues. Trimming at V came to 7 bases and at J to 3 bases, leaving 23 bases not matched to a gene. CDR1 is LNHDA, CDR2 SQIVND, per germline (reference sequence). The CDR3 sequence is CASTTGVGRGPPPYTGELFF. The CDR3 bases are TGTGCCAGTACTACCGGGGTTGGGAGGGGACCTCCGCCTTACACCGGGGAGCTGTTTTTT.

The V call is TRBV30, the J call TRBJ2-4; 7 bases are a match to TRBD1. CDR3 length: 17 residues. With 0 bases clipped from V and 2 bases from J, the junction kept 10 bases outside the gene matches. Germline assignment: CDR1 GTSNPN and CDR2 SVGIG (reference sequence). In nucleotides, the CDR3 is TGTGCCTGGAGTGTACGCCGGGACAGCTTTCCCAAAAACATTCAGTACTTC. Translation: CAWSVRRDSFPKNIQYF.

The V and J genes are TRBV7-8 and TRBJ1-1, with TRBD1 as a possible D gene (5 bases). V lost 1 base and J 5 bases, leaving 20 bases between the germline ends. Germline V lookup: CDR1 SGHVS, CDR2 FQNEAQ. The CDR3 has 17 amino acids. The CDR3 sequence: CASSLDPGRFVKTEAFF. CDR3 coding DNA: TGTGCCAGCAGCTTAGATCCAGGGCGTTTCGTTAAAACTGAAGCTTTCTTT.

The chain couples TRBV7-6 to TRBJ2-7; 8 bases agree with TRBD2. CDR3 length: 14 amino acids. CDR1 is SGHVS and CDR2 is FNYEAQ in the germline V gene. V lost 1 base to trimming and J lost 5 bases; unmatched junction nucleotides: 4. Written as DNA, the CDR3 is TGTGCCAGCAGCTTAGTCGGGGGGGCGGACGAGCAGTACTTC. Residues: CASSLVGGADEQYF.

A single count supports this clonotype. This chain joins TRBV4-1 and TRBJ2-5, with unresolved D. Germline CDR1 is MGHRA and CDR2 is YSYEKL. The germline V and J ends were trimmed by 0 bases and 2 bases, with 13 bases remaining between them. The CDR3 is made up of 16 amino acids. The CDR3 region has the DNA TGCGCCAGCAGCCAAGACCTGGCAGACCTACAAGAGACCCAGTACTTC. This translates into CASSQDLADLQETQYF.

Worth noting for this clonotype: A much larger clone differs by one base, so this may be a read error. The chain combines TRBV20-1 with TRBJ1-5; no clear D. Germline V lookup: CDR1 DFQATT, CDR2 SNEGSKA (reference sequence). The ends were cut back, 3 bases at V and 6 bases at J, with 24 bases in the middle. CDR3 length: 17 residues. For the CDR3, the DNA is TGCAGTGCTAGGGATCATACTAAGGTTGAGGTGGGTCAGCCCCAGCATTTT. Translation gives CSARDHTKVEVGQPQHF.

This clonotype has ten or more counts. The CDR3 DNA reads TGTGCCAGCAGCTTTGGCGGCTCCCGCACAGATACGCAGTATTTT. Protein: CASSFGGSRTDTQYF. The chain employs TRBV7-2 and TRBJ2-3; D is unclear. The CDR3 length is 15 residues. Germline V CDR1 and CDR2: SGHTA, FQGNSA. The V gene lost 3 bases and the J gene lost 1 base, with 11 bases spanning the gap.

The chain uses TRBV28 and TRBJ2-6; D tentatively fits TRBD1 or TRBD2 (6 bases each). The germline V gene encodes CDR1 MDHEN and CDR2 SYDVKM. This CDR3 is built from 16 residues. Trimming left V 3 bases short and J 0 bases short, with 9 bases between. In DNA form, the CDR3 reads TGTGCCAGCAGTTTTGAGGGGGGCTCTGGGGCCAACGTCCTGACTTTC. Translated, it gives CASSFEGGSGANVLTF.

CDR3 DNA sequence: TGTGCCAGCAGTCAAACAGGGTTCTATGGCTACACCTTC. It encodes CASSQTGFYGYTF. The chain uses TRBV6-1 and TRBJ1-2; a possible D gene is TRBD1 (6 bases). The CDR3 sequence is 13 residues long. Germline assignment: CDR1 MNHNS and CDR2 SASEGT. V gave up 5 bases and J gave up 4 bases, with 11 bases separating them.

This clonotype was observed many times. The CDR3: CASSQGVGQYQETQYF. Here the CDR3 DNA reads TGTGCCAGCAGCCAAGGGGTCGGACAATATCAAGAGACCCAGTACTTC. The chain recombines TRBV14 with TRBJ2-5; D may be TRBD1 (5 bases). The CDR3 loop spans 16 amino acids. Germline CDR1 and CDR2: SGHDN and FVKESK. Between the trimmed V and J ends, which lost 1 base and 2 bases, there was a span of 14 bases.

The rearrangement uses TRBV20-1 and TRBJ1-2; D perhaps matches TRBD1 (5 bases). This CDR3 has 13 residues. The germline V gene encodes CDR1 DFQATT and CDR2 SNEGSKA (reference sequence). With 0 bases removed from V and 4 bases from J, the gap between germline ends came to 9 bases. The CDR3: CSARDWGGYGYTF. The CDR3 region has the DNA TGCAGTGCTAGAGATTGGGGGGGCTATGGCTACACCTTC.

At least ten counts were recorded for this clonotype. The chain joins TRBV18 to TRBJ2-4; D assignment may be TRBD1 or TRBD2 (6 bases each). V was shortened by 4 bases and J by 0 bases, with 13 bases between the two germline ends. The CDR3 loop spans 16 amino acids. Germline CDR1 and CDR2: KGHSH and LQKENI. The CDR3 region is CASSRLQGLAKNIQYF. The DNA of the CDR3 is TGTGCCAGCTCACGACTACAGGGACTAGCCAAAAACATTCAGTACTTC.

The chain combines TRBV28 with TRBJ2-7; D gene ambiguous. V was cut by 3 bases and J by 0 bases, with 12 bases left in between. The germline V gene has CDR1 MDHEN and CDR2 SYDVKM. The CDR3 length is 15 residues. The CDR3 region is CASSFPRLSSYEQYF. CDR3 coding DNA: TGTGCCAGCAGTTTCCCCCGGTTAAGCTCCTACGAGCAGTACTTC.

The table lists this clonotype with a few counts. The V gene is TRBV5-6, the J gene TRBJ1-1; D is unresolved. CDR1 is SGHDT and CDR2 is YYEEEE in the germline V gene. This CDR3 is 11 amino acids long. V dropped 3 bases and J dropped 7 bases, with 7 bases sitting between them. The CDR3 region has the DNA TGTGCCAGCAGCTACGGAATTGAAGCTTTCTTT. Translation: CASSYGIEAFF. Complete variable domain (other parts from reference TRBV5-6 and TRBJ1-1): DAGVTQSPTHLIKTRGQQVTLRCSPKSGHDTVSWYQQALGQGPQFIFQYYEEEERQRGNFPDRFSGHQFPNYSSELNVNALLLGDSALYLCASSYGIEAFFGQGTRLTVV.

V gene TRBV20-1 combines with J gene TRBJ1-1, with D unclear. Trimming took 1 base from V and 1 from J, leaving 10 bases between them. This CDR3 contains 14 residues. CDR1 and CDR2 (germline): DFQATT, SNEGSKA (reference sequence). The CDR3 spells CSARVITANTEAFF. The CDR3 nucleotides read TGCAGTGCTAGAGTCATTACAGCGAACACTGAAGCTTTCTTT.

V usage is TRBV5-4 and J usage is TRBJ1-4; D not certain. Between the trimmed V and J ends, which lost 2 bases and 8 bases, there was a span of 10 bases. This CDR3 contains 13 residues. The germline V gene encodes CDR1 SGHNT and CDR2 YYREEE (reference sequence). This chain's CDR3 is CASSFPTGEKLFF. The CDR3 DNA follows: TGTGCCAGCAGCTTTCCGACTGGGGAAAAACTGTTTTTT. Variable domain in full (rest from reference TRBV5-4 and TRBJ1-4): ETGVTQSPTHLIKTRGQQVTLRCSSQSGHNTVSWYQQALGQGPQFIFQYYREEENGRGNFPPRFSGLQFPNYSSELNVNALELDDSALYLCASSFPTGEKLFFGSGTQLSVL.

This clonotype was counted only a few times. The chain employs TRBV18 and TRBJ2-7; D gene ambiguous. The ends were cut back, 6 bases at V and 5 bases at J, with 14 bases in the middle. Germline V gives CDR1 KGHSH, CDR2 LQKENI. This CDR3 contains 13 residues. This chain's CDR3 is CASSRGAWDEQYF. The CDR3 DNA reads TGTGCCAGCTCCCGAGGAGCCTGGGACGAGCAGTACTTC.

The rearrangement links TRBV6-4 to TRBJ2-3, with 7 bases identical to TRBD1. This CDR3 spans 16 amino acids. Per the germline V gene, CDR1 is MRHNA and CDR2 is SNTAGT. J gave up 4 bases and V 5 bases, and 12 bases lay outside the gene matches. Here the CDR3 reads CASSPLGRGRADTQYF. As DNA, the CDR3 is TGTGCCAGCAGTCCCCTGGGTAGGGGGCGGGCAGATACGCAGTATTTT.

This clonotype was found many times. This chain uses TRBV7-2 with TRBJ2-7; D is undetermined. The CDR3 loop spans 15 amino acids. In germline, CDR1 is SGHTA, CDR2 FQGNSA. V gave up 5 bases and J gave up 0 bases, with 14 bases separating them. This chain's CDR3 is CASSPMALSSYEQYF. CDR3 bases: TGTGCCAGCAGCCCGATGGCCCTGAGCTCCTACGAGCAGTACTTC.

This clonotype was found many times. This chain connects TRBV7-3 to TRBJ2-5; D uncertain. V lost 3 bases to trimming and J lost 6 bases, with 11 bases between them. The CDR3 sequence is 13 residues long. The germline V gene has CDR1 SGHTA and CDR2 FQGTGA. CDR3 nucleotides: TGTGCCAGCAGCTTGGACCGTCAGCAGACCCAGTACTTC. It translates to CASSLDRQQTQYF.

The chain has TRBV27 and TRBJ2-7; perhaps TRBD1 as D (6 bases). Trimming took 3 bases from V and 13 from J, leaving 25 bases between them. The germline CDR1 and CDR2 sequences are MNHEY and SMNVEV (reference sequence). The CDR3 sequence is 15 residues long. The CDR3 DNA reads as TGTGCCAGCAGTTTGCCAACAGGGCTCCGGACGAGCTTATACTTC. This translates into CASSLPTGLRTSLYF.

This clonotype was picked up one time. The chain recombines TRBV19 with TRBJ2-2; D is ambiguous. TRBJ1-1 explains the end of the DNA better; the J call may be wrong. Germline V gives CDR1 LNHDA, CDR2 SQIVND (reference sequence). The CDR3 runs 11 residues. CDR3 in amino acids: CASSVRAGAFF. The DNA of the CDR3 is TGTGCCAGTAGTGTACGGGCGGGAGCTTTCTTT.

J is TRBJ2-1 and V is TRBV7-9; D is possibly TRBD1 (5 bases). CDR3 size: 18 residues. V dropped 6 bases and J dropped 2 bases, with 23 bases sitting between them. Germline V gene sequence: CDR1 SEHNR, CDR2 FQNEAQ (reference sequence). CDR3 residues: CASSRNHLGRPPYNEQFF. DNA for the CDR3: TGTGCCAGCAGTCGTAACCACTTGGGGCGACCACCCTACAATGAGCAGTTCTTC.